The subject of this entry is one T cell receptor beta chain. This sample stems from a study of blood T cell repertoires in COVID-19. Overall study: T cells, B-cell-depleted T cells, or PBMCs provided the cDNA or gDNA that served as material.

This CDR3 region has 13 residues. Looked up from germline, CDR1 is SGHTA and CDR2 is FQGNSA. V dropped 5 bases and J dropped 6 bases, with 14 bases sitting between them. Original handling: Counts of nucleated cells, estimated from reference gene primer amplification, were obtained. Sequencing used immunoSEQ multiplex PCR; TCRdb keeps in-frame clones, though not all of them. V and J calls and clone size are copied from that table; D and trimming were computed from the DNA. The data show roughly 290,000 clones, around 87% seen once. This TCR came from a woman between 50 and 59 years old who had recovered from COVID-19. The source material was peripheral blood. The V and J genes are TRBV7-2 and TRBJ2-7; tentative D call: TRBD1 (5 bases). The CDR3 DNA sequence: TGTGCCAGCAGCCGACCAACTACAGGCGAGCAGTACTTC. Translating gives CASSRPTTGEQYF.